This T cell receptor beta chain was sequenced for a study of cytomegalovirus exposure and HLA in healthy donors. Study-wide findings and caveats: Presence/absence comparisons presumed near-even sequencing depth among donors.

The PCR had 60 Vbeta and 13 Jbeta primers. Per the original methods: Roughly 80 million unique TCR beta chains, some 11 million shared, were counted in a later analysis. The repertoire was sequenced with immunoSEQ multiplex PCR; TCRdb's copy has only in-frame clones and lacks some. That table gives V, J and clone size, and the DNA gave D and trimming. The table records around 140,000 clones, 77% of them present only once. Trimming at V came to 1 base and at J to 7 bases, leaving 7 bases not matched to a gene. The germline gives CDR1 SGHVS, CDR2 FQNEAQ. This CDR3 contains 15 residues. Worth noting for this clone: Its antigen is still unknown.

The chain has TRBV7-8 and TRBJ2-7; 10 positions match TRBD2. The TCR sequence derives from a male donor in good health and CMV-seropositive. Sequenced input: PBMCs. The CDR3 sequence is CASSLGLAGVFEQYF. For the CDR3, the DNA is TGTGCCAGCAGCTTAGGGCTAGCGGGAGTATTTGAGCAGTACTTC.